This T cell receptor beta chain was found in a study of CD8+CD57+ T cells in acquired aplastic anemia. Template material for TCR beta VDJ and CDR3 profiling consisted of genomic DNA. Each CDR3 protein is one row after TCRdb ran MiXCR on the reads. The table lists approximately 200,000 distinct CDR3 sequences, roughly 55% of them singletons. This TCR was sampled from a human donor in good health. Sequencing was done on a sample of sorted CD4+, CD8+, or CD8+CD57+ T cells (not recorded which) from PBMCs.

This chain's CDR3 is CASTEISGSYEQYF. DNA of the CDR3: TGTGCCAGCACCGAGATTTCAGGCTCCTACGAGCAGTACTTC. The chain combines TRBV2 with TRBJ2-7; D not certain. The germline V and J ends were trimmed by 7 bases and 0 bases, with 13 bases remaining between them. CDR3 size: 14 residues. CDR1 SNHLY and CDR2 FYNNEI come from the germline V gene.